One and the same sample provided the 29 T cell receptor beta chains below, sequenced in a study of response to subunit inactivated influenza vaccine. From the RT-PCR reads, TCRdb called clonotypes with MiXCR, one entry per CDR3 protein. Among under 200,000 distinct CDR3 sequences, 11% were seen once, and the ten largest hold around 12%. This sample comprised non-naive T cells sorted from PBMCs, obtained about 40 days after vaccination. These receptors were collected from a man in his forties or fifties who received an inactivated influenza vaccine.

The table lists this clonotype with many counts. V is TRBV5-5 and J is TRBJ2-5; D perhaps matches TRBD2 (7 bases). This CDR3 is 14 amino acids long. Germline V lookup: CDR1 SGHKS, CDR2 YYEKEE (reference sequence). V lost 6 bases and J lost 5, with 17 bases in between. This CDR3 is CASTYRGREETQYF. CDR3 nucleotides: TGTGCCAGCACCTACCGGGGGCGGGAGGAGACCCAGTACTTC. Drawing the rest from reference TRBV5-5 and TRBJ2-5, the complete variable domain is DAGVTQSPTHLIKTRGQQVTLRCSPISGHKSVSWYQQVLGQGPQFIFQYYEKEERGRGNFPDRFSARQFPNYSSELNVNALLLGDSALYLCASTYRGREETQYFGPGTRLLVL.

This clonotype appeared a few times. The chain links TRBV7-2 to TRBJ1-4; 10 bases are shared with TRBD1. The CDR3 runs to 15 residues. After removal of 6 bases from V and 7 bases from J, the junction contained 8 bases not matched to a gene. The germline V gene has CDR1 SGHTA and CDR2 FQGNSA. The CDR3 is CASSSGQGGAEKLFF. The CDR3 coding sequence is TGTGCCAGCAGTTCAGGACAGGGGGGTGCTGAAAAACTGTTTTTT.

The chain joins TRBV29-1 to TRBJ1-2; 7 bases fit TRBD1. Looked up from germline, CDR1 is SQVTM and CDR2 is ANQGSEA. J gave up 2 bases and V 7 bases, and 4 bases lay outside the gene matches. This CDR3 has 12 residues. Written as DNA, the CDR3 is TGCAGCGGCCAACAGGGGAACTATGGCTACACCTTC. Translation gives CSGQQGNYGYTF.

In its sample, this clonotype was seen a few times. The chain is built from TRBV5-6 and TRBJ2-3; D not resolved. Germline-derived CDR1 and CDR2 are SGHDT and YYEEEE. V dropped 3 bases and J dropped 3 bases, with 8 bases sitting between them. This CDR3 region has 13 residues. CDR3 sequence: CASSSVLTDTQYF. In DNA, the CDR3 is TGTGCCAGCAGCTCGGTCTTAACAGATACGCAGTATTTT.

This clonotype was counted a few times. The chain recombines TRBV2 with TRBJ2-7; the D is unclear. CDR1 is SNHLY and CDR2 is FYNNEI in the germline V gene. Trimming stripped 2 bases from V and 6 bases from J, with 5 bases between. The CDR3 extends over 11 amino acids. CDR3 sequence: CASSELVEQYF. Written as DNA, the CDR3 is TGTGCCAGCAGTGAATTGGTCGAGCAGTACTTC.

The chain recombines TRBV18 with TRBJ2-3; D is unclear. Germline values: CDR1 KGHSH, CDR2 LQKENI. V gave up 2 bases and J gave up 1 base, with 13 bases separating them. The CDR3 extends over 16 amino acids. CDR3 nucleotide sequence: TGTGCCAGCTCACCAGGGGTGAGAGGAGGCACAGATACGCAGTATTTT. Its protein product is CASSPGVRGGTDTQYF.

The J gene is TRBJ2-3, the V gene TRBV5-6; weak D call: TRBD1 (5 bases). CDR1 and CDR2 from the germline V gene are SGHDT and YYEEEE. CDR3 length: 13 residues. Trimming stripped 4 bases from V and 6 bases from J, with 12 bases between. Here the CDR3 DNA reads TGTGCCAGCAGCCGGACACCTCGGGATACGCAGTATTTT. Translating it yields CASSRTPRDTQYF.

CDR3 sequence: CASRRASGSGDTQYF. The CDR3 nucleotides read TGTGCCAGCAGAAGGGCTAGCGGGAGTGGAGATACGCAGTATTTT. The chain links TRBV7-2 to TRBJ2-3; 10 nucleotides line up with TRBD2. From germline, CDR1 is SGHTA and CDR2 FQGNSA. CDR3 length: 15 residues. The trim removed 6 bases at V and 5 bases at J, leaving 8 bases unmatched.

This clonotype was seen only a few times. This chain joins TRBV7-9 and TRBJ2-1; weak D call: TRBD1 (7 bases). The CDR3 length is 13 residues. Germline CDR1 reads SEHNR; CDR2 reads FQNEAQ (reference sequence). V lost 5 bases and J lost 4, with 9 bases in between. The DNA of the CDR3 is TGTGCCAGCAGCCCAGGGGGGTACAATGAGCAGTTCTTC. It specifies CASSPGGYNEQFF.

This clonotype was seen repeatedly, ten times or more. The chain combines TRBV5-5 with TRBJ1-2; 8 positions match TRBD1. This CDR3 is built from 14 residues. Germline V gives CDR1 SGHKS, CDR2 YYEKEE (reference sequence). V lost 0 bases and J lost 7; bases outside the gene matches: 5. In DNA form, the CDR3 reads TGTGCCAGCAGCTTGGGCCAGGGGGCTGGTGGCTACACCTTC. Translation: CASSLGQGAGGYTF.

This clonotype came up many times. The chain has TRBV9 and TRBJ2-1, with a weak D call TRBD2 (6 bases). With 3 bases removed from V and 3 bases from J, the gap between germline ends came to 13 bases. This CDR3 has 15 amino acids. Germline loops: CDR1 SGDLS, CDR2 YYNGEE. As DNA, the CDR3 is TGTGCCAGCAGCGGAGATCTAGCGTTCTACAATGAGCAGTTCTTC. Protein: CASSGDLAFYNEQFF.

V gene TRBV4-2 combines with J gene TRBJ2-7; 11 nucleotides line up with TRBD2. J was trimmed by 3 bases and V by 3 bases; bases with no gene match: 7. CDR1 and CDR2 from the germline V gene are LGHNA and YNFKEQ. The CDR3 has 16 residues. The CDR3 here is CASSQGPGTSGYEQYF. In DNA, the CDR3 is TGTGCCAGCAGCCAGGGCCCCGGGACTAGCGGCTACGAGCAGTACTTC.

This clonotype appeared a few times. The genes are TRBV7-2 and TRBJ2-7; D is unresolved. Looked up from germline, CDR1 is SGHTA and CDR2 is FQGNSA. The CDR3 has 14 amino acids. V lost 3 bases to trimming and J lost 2 bases, with 11 bases between them. Written as DNA, the CDR3 is TGTGCCAGCAGCTTGCCTCGTCAGACCTACGAGCAGTACTTC. Its translation is CASSLPRQTYEQYF.

This CDR3 is CSARTGGNNQPQHF. CDR3 nucleotide sequence: TGCAGTGCTAGGACAGGGGGAAACAATCAGCCCCAGCATTTT. The V call is TRBV20-1, the J call TRBJ1-5; 9 positions agree with TRBD1. In germline, CDR1 is DFQATT, CDR2 SNEGSKA (reference sequence). The CDR3 runs 14 residues. V shed 3 bases and J 3 bases; nucleotides not matched to a gene: 3.

The rearrangement links TRBV15 to TRBJ1-5, with unresolved D. The CDR3 is made up of 18 amino acids. Per germline, CDR1 LNHNV and CDR2 YYDKDF (reference sequence). Trimming pared 1 base from V and 9 bases from J, leaving 25 bases between. The CDR3 reads CATSRGEGRASLNRPQHF. CDR3 nucleotide sequence: TGTGCCACCAGCAGAGGCGAAGGACGAGCTAGCCTTAACCGGCCCCAGCATTTT.

This clonotype has a handful of counts. This sequence joins TRBV3-1 and TRBJ2-2, with TRBD2 as a possible D gene (5 bases). Germline CDR1 and CDR2: LGHDT and YNNKEL (reference sequence). The CDR3 contains 14 residues. V lost 6 bases to trimming and J lost 6 bases, with 14 bases between them. The CDR3 region has the DNA TGTGCCAGCAGACCGCGAGGGTTGCCCGGGGAGCTGTTTTTT. Its protein is CASRPRGLPGELFF.

There are many counts of this clonotype. The gene calls are TRBV5-1 and TRBJ2-5; 8 bases line up with TRBD1. There are 15 residues in the CDR3. The V segment lost 6 bases and the J segment 4 bases; nucleotides outside the gene matches: 11. Germline V CDR1 and CDR2: SGHRS, YFSETQ. CDR3 DNA sequence: TGCGCCAGCAACCCGACAGGGGCGGTAGTAGAGACCCAGTACTTC. Its translation: CASNPTGAVVETQYF. Drawing the rest from reference TRBV5-1 and TRBJ2-5, the complete variable domain is KAGVTQTPRYLIKTRGQQVTLSCSPISGHRSVSWYQQTPGQGLQFLFEYFSETQRNKGNFPGRFSGRQFSNSRSEMNVSTLELGDSALYLCASNPTGAVVETQYFGPGTRLLVL.

This clonotype was seen many times. This chain uses TRBV5-1 with TRBJ2-7; a possible D gene is TRBD1 (6 bases). The CDR3 is made up of 15 amino acids. V was clipped by 0 bases and J by 2 bases, with 12 bases between them. CDR1 is SGHRS, CDR2 YFSETQ, per germline. The CDR3 bases are TGCGCCAGCAGCTTGGGGCGACAGGATACCTACGAGCAGTACTTC. It encodes CASSLGRQDTYEQYF.

This clonotype was counted many times. The chain couples TRBV7-8 to TRBJ2-7, with 9 bases identical to TRBD1. This CDR3 is 13 amino acids long. Germline-derived CDR1 and CDR2 are SGHVS and FQNEAQ. With 5 bases clipped from V and 4 bases from J, the junction kept 3 bases outside the gene matches. CDR3 DNA: TGTGCCAGCAGCCGACAGGGGGGGTACGAGCAGTACTTC. Translating gives CASSRQGGYEQYF.

This clonotype was recorded a few times. The rearrangement uses TRBV20-1 and TRBJ2-5; D is possibly TRBD1 or TRBD2 (5 bases each). Trimming cost V 5 bases and J 5 bases, with 21 bases left between them. The CDR3 loop spans 15 amino acids. Germline CDR1 DFQATT, CDR2 SNEGSKA (reference sequence). Written as DNA, the CDR3 is TGCAGTGCTCCCAAGCCCAGGGTAGCGTGGGAGACCCAGTACTTC. Translating gives CSAPKPRVAWETQYF.

This clonotype appeared a single time. CDR3 coding DNA: TGTGCCAGCAGTGAACGGCCAAGCCGTGGACAAGAGACCCAGTACTTC. It yields the protein CASSERPSRGQETQYF. V usage is TRBV25-1 and J usage is TRBJ2-5; D unclear. Per the germline V gene, CDR1 is MGHDK and CDR2 is SYGVNS. This CDR3 is built from 16 residues. The V end lost 2 bases, the J end lost 2 bases, and 15 bases lay between the germline ends. Looking up the rest from reference TRBV25-1 and TRBJ2-5 gives the full variable domain: EADIYQTPRYLVIGTGKKITLECSQTMGHDKMYWYQQDPGMELHLIHYSYGVNSTEKGDLSSESTVSRIRTEHFPLTLESARPSHTSQYLCASSERPSRGQETQYFGPGTRLLVL.

A few counts support this clonotype. The chain employs TRBV12-3 or TRBV12-4 and TRBJ1-2; maybe TRBD1 (6 bases). Trimming shortened V by 4 bases and J by 8 bases, and 20 bases separated the two germline ends. This CDR3 is built from 15 residues. The CDR3 here is CASSSRRGGAKGYTF. DNA of the CDR3: TGTGCCAGCAGTTCCCGTCGGGGGGGGGCGAAAGGCTACACCTTC.

The V gene is TRBV6-1, the J gene TRBJ1-2; D is possibly TRBD1 (5 bases). The CDR3 is made up of 15 amino acids. CDR1 MNHNS and CDR2 SASEGT come from the germline V gene. Trimming removed 11 bases from V and 0 bases from J, with 19 bases in between. DNA for the CDR3: TGTGCCTCTGGGGACCCCGTTCCAACTAACTATGGCTACACCTTC. Protein: CASGDPVPTNYGYTF.

This clonotype came up many times. The chain carries TRBV28 and TRBJ1-2; D may be TRBD1 (5 bases). Trimming stripped 9 bases from V and 0 bases from J, with 20 bases between. The CDR3 extends over 16 amino acids. Germline V lookup: CDR1 MDHEN, CDR2 SYDVKM. CDR3 in amino acids: CASCQGWLGSNYGYTF. Written as DNA, the CDR3 is TGTGCCAGTTGTCAGGGCTGGTTGGGTTCTAACTATGGCTACACCTTC.

In its sample, this clonotype was seen a few times. V and J are TRBV29-1 and TRBJ2-2, with 8 bases lining up with TRBD2. The CDR3 has 12 residues. Trimming took 7 bases from V and 6 from J; bases not matched to a gene: 4. Germline CDR1 reads SQVTM; CDR2 reads ANQGSEA. The CDR3 here is CSAGGGPGELFF. The CDR3 DNA is TGCAGCGCCGGGGGGGGGCCCGGGGAGCTGTTTTTT.

The V call is TRBV20-1, the J call TRBJ2-5; tentative D call: TRBD2 (6 bases). The V gene lost 0 bases and the J gene lost 5 bases, with 10 bases spanning the gap. CDR3 size: 13 residues. Germline values: CDR1 DFQATT, CDR2 SNEGSKA (reference sequence). CDR3 region: CSARDTGVETQYF. As DNA, the CDR3 is TGCAGTGCTAGAGATACGGGGGTGGAGACCCAGTACTTC.

This clonotype has only a few counts. The chain combines TRBV6-5 with TRBJ2-6; no clear D. CDR3 length equals 17 residues. CDR1 MNHEY and CDR2 SVGAGI come from the germline V gene. V lost 0 bases and J 0 bases, leaving 9 bases between the germline ends. The CDR3 DNA reads as TGTGCCAGCAGTTACTCAAGGGTGAGCTCTGGGGCCAACGTCCTGACTTTC. Encoded protein: CASSYSRVSSGANVLTF.

In this sample, this clonotype turned up a few times. This rearrangement joins TRBV11-2 to TRBJ2-1; the D gene is possibly TRBD1 (7 bases). V was clipped by 2 bases and J by 0 bases, with 14 bases between them. Germline lookup yields CDR1 SGHAT and CDR2 FQNNGV. The CDR3 covers 17 residues. The CDR3 DNA sequence: TGTGCCAGCAGCTTAACAGGGGCGGGAAGCTCCTACAATGAGCAGTTCTTC. It translates to CASSLTGAGSSYNEQFF.

This clonotype has a handful of counts. V and J are TRBV14 and TRBJ2-1; D remains unclear. The germline gives CDR1 SGHDN, CDR2 FVKESK. The CDR3 is made up of 17 amino acids. V shed 4 bases and J shed 3 bases, with 19 bases lying between them. CDR3 region: CASSRRAASGVYNEQFF. The CDR3 bases are TGTGCCAGCAGCCGCCGAGCCGCCTCCGGAGTCTACAATGAGCAGTTCTTC.